This T cell receptor (beta chain) was sequenced for a study of response to subunit inactivated influenza vaccine. Overall study results and limits: Each seasonal influenza vaccination recruits few new T cells, the authors suggested.

TCRdb fed the RT-PCR reads into MiXCR, producing one record per CDR3 protein. The table includes roughly 170,000 distinct CDR3 sequences, about 9.3% detected once. Notes on this clonotype: Its specificity is unknown.

CDR3 length equals 16 residues. CDR1 and CDR2 (germline): DFQATT, SNEGSKA (reference sequence). V gave up 3 bases and J gave up 2 bases, with 19 bases separating them. The chain recombines TRBV20-1 with TRBJ1-1; TRBD1 might be the D (5 bases). The sequence came from a man aged 50-60 years who received an inactivated influenza vaccine. This specimen was non-naive T cells sorted from PBMCs, taken on the day of vaccination. The CDR3 DNA follows: TGCAGTGCTAGGGGCAGGGTGTACCCCAAAAACACTGAAGCTTTCTTT. Translating it yields CSARGRVYPKNTEAFF.